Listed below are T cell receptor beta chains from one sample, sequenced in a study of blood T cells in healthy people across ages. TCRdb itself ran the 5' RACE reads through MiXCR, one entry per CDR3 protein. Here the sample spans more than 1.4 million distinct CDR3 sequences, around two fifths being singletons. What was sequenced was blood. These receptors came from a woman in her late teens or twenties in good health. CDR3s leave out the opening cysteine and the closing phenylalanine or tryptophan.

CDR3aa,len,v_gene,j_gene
ASRMTGREDGYT,12,TRBV6-5,TRBJ1-2
SAPDSGSNQPQH,12,TRBV20-1,TRBJ1-5
SARDVGNTGELF,12,TRBV20-1,TRBJ2-2
ASNRGDTLAEQF,12,TRBV5-1,TRBJ2-1
SVVGRDEGYT,10,TRBV29-1,TRBJ1-2
ASSQDRGRGQETQY,14,TRBV4-1,TRBJ2-5
ASSKPSVGTYEQY,13,TRBV6-5,-
ASSYGGSGGGREQF,14,TRBV6-6,TRBJ2-1
ASSLGKGVPDTQY,13,TRBV12-3/TRBV12-4,TRBJ2-3
ASSKDRVDGHT,11,TRBV5-1,TRBJ1-2
AISAPSTDTQY,11,TRBV10-3,TRBJ2-3
ASIGLLSGANVLT,13,TRBV2,TRBJ2-6
ASSPFSGGVLEQY,13,TRBV6-1,TRBJ2-7
ASSQGPSGTSVTEQF,15,TRBV4-2,TRBJ2-1
SVKVRDRGLWEQY,13,TRBV29-1,TRBJ2-5
ASSVTGEAEKLF,12,TRBV5-1,TRBJ1-4
SARRGQGGPNTEAF,14,TRBV20-1,TRBJ1-1
ASGQGVLGANVLT,13,TRBV2,TRBJ2-6
ASSQITEAF,9,TRBV7-9,TRBJ1-1
SVMDRRSTGELF,12,TRBV29-1,TRBJ2-2
ASSYGPSLQH,10,TRBV6-6,TRBJ1-5
SAPPFSGLNNEQF,13,TRBV20-1,TRBJ2-1
ASSLRAGGTYNEQY,14,TRBV11-2,-
ASSLGTGSSCNQPQH,15,TRBV25-1,TRBJ1-5
ASSPKGGLAGASEQY,15,TRBV7-9,TRBJ2-5